This T cell receptor (beta chain) was documented in a study of shared clonotypes between healthy human individuals. Whole-study results and caveats: Roughly 4.6% of naive CD4 clonotypes were common to several donors. It was the non-shared clonotypes that had lower generation probabilities than clonotypes shared by all four donors.

The germline V gene has CDR1 MNHEY and CDR2 SMNVEV (reference sequence). V lost 2 bases, J lost 2 bases, and 10 bases lay in between. CDR3 length equals 14 residues. As to this clone: Its specificity is not known.

CD8 memory cells included CD45RO+ cells plus CCR7-negative CD45RA+ TemRA cells. Each subset's genomic DNA was shared equally among a number of immunoSEQ plates. The method was immunoSEQ multiplex PCR; TCRdb's version includes in-frame clones alone and lacks a portion of them. Of 550,000 to 800,000 clones in the sample, roughly 91% were seen once. Specimen: memory CD8+ T cells from PBMCs. Documented subset: CD45RO+ cells pooled with CCR7-negative TemRA cells. J is TRBJ2-7 and V is TRBV27; D may be TRBD1 or TRBD2 (5 bases each). This receptor was taken from a man younger than 35 in good health. Some clones in this sample may be carry-over from other donors' samples. The CDR3 loop reads CASSLRGDTYEQYF. CDR3 nucleotides: TGTGCCAGCAGTTTAAGAGGGGATACCTACGAGCAGTACTTC.